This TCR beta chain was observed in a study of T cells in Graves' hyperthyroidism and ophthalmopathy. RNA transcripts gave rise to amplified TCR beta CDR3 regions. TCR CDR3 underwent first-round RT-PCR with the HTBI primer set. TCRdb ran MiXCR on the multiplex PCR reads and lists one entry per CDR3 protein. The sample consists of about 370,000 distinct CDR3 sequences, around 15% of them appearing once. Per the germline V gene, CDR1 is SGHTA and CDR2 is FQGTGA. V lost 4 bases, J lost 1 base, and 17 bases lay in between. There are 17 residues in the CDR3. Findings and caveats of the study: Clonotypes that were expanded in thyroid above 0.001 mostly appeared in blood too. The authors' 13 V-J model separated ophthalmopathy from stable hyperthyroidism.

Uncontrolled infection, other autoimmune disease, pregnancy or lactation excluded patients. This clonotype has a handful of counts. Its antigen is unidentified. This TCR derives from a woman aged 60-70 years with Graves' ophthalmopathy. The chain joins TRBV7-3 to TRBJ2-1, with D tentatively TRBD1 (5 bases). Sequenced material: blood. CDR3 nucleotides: TGTGCCAGCAGCTCAGTCCCGGACATAGGGTCCTACAATGAGCAGTTCTTC. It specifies CASSSVPDIGSYNEQFF.